This entry features one TCR beta chain sequence. Its antigen is unidentified. The data were obtained in a study of T cells in Graves' hyperthyroidism and ophthalmopathy. CDR3 length: 13 residues. Trimming cost V 2 bases and J 14 bases, with 13 bases left between them. The germline V gene encodes CDR1 SEHNR and CDR2 FQNEAQ (reference sequence). Amplified regions were TCR beta CDR3 sequences from RNA transcripts. TCR CDR3 underwent first-round RT-PCR with the HTBI primer set. One entry per CDR3 protein results from TCRdb running MiXCR on the multiplex PCR reads. The sample gives some 700,000 distinct CDR3 sequences, approximately 15% of which show up once; 15% to 18% is in the top ten. Overall study findings and caveats: Patients with ophthalmopathy were separated from those with stable hyperthyroidism by a 13 V-J model.

Sequences were obtained from blood. The receptor was derived from a man aged 45-65 years with Graves' hyperthyroidism. The chain carries TRBV7-9 and TRBJ1-6; no reliable D call. The CDR3, as DNA: TGTGCCAGCAGCTTATCTGATCGGGCGGCCCTCCACTTT. Protein: CASSLSDRAALHF.